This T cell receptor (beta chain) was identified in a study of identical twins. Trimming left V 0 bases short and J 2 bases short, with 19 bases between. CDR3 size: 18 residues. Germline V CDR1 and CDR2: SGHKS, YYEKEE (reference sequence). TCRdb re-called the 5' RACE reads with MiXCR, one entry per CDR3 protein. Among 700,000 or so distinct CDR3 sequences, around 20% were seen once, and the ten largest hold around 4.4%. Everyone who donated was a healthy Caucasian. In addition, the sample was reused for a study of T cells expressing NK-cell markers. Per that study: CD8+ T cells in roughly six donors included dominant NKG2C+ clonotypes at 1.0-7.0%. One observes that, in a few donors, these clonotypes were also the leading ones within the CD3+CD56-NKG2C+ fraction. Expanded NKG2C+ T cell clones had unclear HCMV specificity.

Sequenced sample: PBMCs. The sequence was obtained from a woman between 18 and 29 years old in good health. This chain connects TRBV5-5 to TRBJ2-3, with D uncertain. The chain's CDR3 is CASSLAEVSHPFTDTQYF. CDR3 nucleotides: TGTGCCAGCAGCTTGGCCGAGGTATCCCACCCGTTCACAGATACGCAGTATTTT.